A single T cell receptor beta chain is shown here with its context. What it recognizes is unknown. V gave up 0 bases and J gave up 7 bases, with 16 bases separating them. The CDR3 sequence is 15 residues long. Germline loops: CDR1 MGHRA, CDR2 YSYEKL. It was template switching that added a universal primer site, and there were unique molecular identifiers on the cDNA. TCRdb recomputed calls from the 5' RACE reads with MiXCR, one row per CDR3 protein. The sample has about 390,000 distinct CDR3 sequences, approximately 8.7% seen once. Among all donors, each was a healthy Caucasian. The sample comes from a study of identical twins. Notes on the study in general: Out-of-frame TCR alpha sharing in monozygotic twins exceeded recombination model predictions.

The sample taken for sequencing was naive T cells sorted from blood. The chain couples TRBV4-1 to TRBJ2-7; D is unclear. The TCR originated in a woman in her fifties or sixties in good health. CDR3 DNA sequence: TGCGCCAGCAGCCAAGATCAAGGCCGGATGTGGGAGCAGTACTTC. Amino acids: CASSQDQGRMWEQYF.